The 2 T cell receptor beta chains in this list originate from one sample, sequenced in a study of post-analysis software for immune sequencing data. Study-level results: There were five TRBV segments more frequent in patients than controls, and TRBV5-6, TRBV5-1 and TRBV20-1 were among them.

Their antigens remain unidentified. Unique molecular identifiers tagged the TCR beta cDNA libraries. One entry per CDR3 protein, called by TCRdb with MiXCR from the PCR reads. The table includes under 650,000 distinct CDR3 sequences, 44% detected once. The specimen sequenced was blood. The receptors originated from a girl aged 5-17 years with multiple sclerosis.

V usage is TRBV5-1 and J usage is TRBJ1-1, with D maybe TRBD1 (5 bases). Trimming removed 7 bases from V and 3 bases from J, with 13 bases in between. CDR3 length equals 13 residues. Per germline, CDR1 SGHRS and CDR2 YFSETQ. The CDR3 bases are TGCGCCAGCTGGGAGGGGCCTGACACTGAAGCTTTCTTT. Encoded protein: CASWEGPDTEAFF.

This chain connects TRBV27 to TRBJ1-1; no clear D gene. The V end was cut by 2 bases, the J end by 1 base, with 11 bases between. This CDR3 has 15 amino acids. Germline lookup yields CDR1 MNHEY and CDR2 SMNVEV (reference sequence). The CDR3 sequence is CASSLLGGRNTEAFF. CDR3 nucleotides: TGTGCCAGCAGTTTACTGGGAGGTAGGAACACTGAAGCTTTCTTT.